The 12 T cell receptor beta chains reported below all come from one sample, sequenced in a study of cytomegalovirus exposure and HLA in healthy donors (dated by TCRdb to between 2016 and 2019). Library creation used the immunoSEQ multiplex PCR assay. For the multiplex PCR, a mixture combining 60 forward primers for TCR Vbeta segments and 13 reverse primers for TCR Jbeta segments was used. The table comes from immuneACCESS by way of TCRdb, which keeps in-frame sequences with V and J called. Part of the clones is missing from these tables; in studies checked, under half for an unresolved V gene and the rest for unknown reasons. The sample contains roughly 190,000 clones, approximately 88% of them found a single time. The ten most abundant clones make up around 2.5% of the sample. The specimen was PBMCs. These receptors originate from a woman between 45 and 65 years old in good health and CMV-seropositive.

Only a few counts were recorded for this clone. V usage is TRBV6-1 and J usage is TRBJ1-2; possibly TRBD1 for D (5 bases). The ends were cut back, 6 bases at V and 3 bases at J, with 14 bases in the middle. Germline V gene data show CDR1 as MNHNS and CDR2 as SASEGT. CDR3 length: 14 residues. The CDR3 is CASSPPGVYYGYTF. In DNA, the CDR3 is TGTGCCAGCAGCCCCCCGGGGGTTTACTATGGCTACACCTTC.

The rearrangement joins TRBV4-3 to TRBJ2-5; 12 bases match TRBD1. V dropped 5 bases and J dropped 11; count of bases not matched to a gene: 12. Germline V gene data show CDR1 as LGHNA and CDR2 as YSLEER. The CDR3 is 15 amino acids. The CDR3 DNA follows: TGCGCCAGCAGCTCTGGGGGACAGGGGGCGACTGAGCAGTACTTC. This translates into CASSSGGQGATEQYF.

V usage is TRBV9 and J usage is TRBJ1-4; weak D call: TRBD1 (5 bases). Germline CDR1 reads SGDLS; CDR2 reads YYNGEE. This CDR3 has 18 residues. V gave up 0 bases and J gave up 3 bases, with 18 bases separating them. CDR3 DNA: TGTGCCAGCAGCGTAGCTGGCGGGACCCAGGGAGCTAATGAAAAACTGTTTTTT. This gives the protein CASSVAGGTQGANEKLFF. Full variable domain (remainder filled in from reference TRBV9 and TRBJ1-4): DSGVTQTPKHLITATGQRVTLRCSPRSGDLSVYWYQQSLDQGLQFLIQYYNGEERAKGNILERFSAQQFPDLHSELNLSSLELGDSALYFCASSVAGGTQGANEKLFFGSGTQLSVL.

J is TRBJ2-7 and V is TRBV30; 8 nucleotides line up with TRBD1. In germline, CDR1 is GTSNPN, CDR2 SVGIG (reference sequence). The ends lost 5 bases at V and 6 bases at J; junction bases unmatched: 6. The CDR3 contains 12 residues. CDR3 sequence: CAWQGAHGEQYF. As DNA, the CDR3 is TGTGCCTGGCAGGGGGCCCACGGCGAGCAGTACTTC.

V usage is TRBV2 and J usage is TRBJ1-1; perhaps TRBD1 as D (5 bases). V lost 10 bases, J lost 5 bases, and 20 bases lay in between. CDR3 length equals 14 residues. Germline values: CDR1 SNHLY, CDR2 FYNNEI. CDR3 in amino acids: CATSTQGRGTEAFF. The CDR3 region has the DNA TGTGCCACATCGACGCAGGGTCGTGGAACTGAAGCTTTCTTT.

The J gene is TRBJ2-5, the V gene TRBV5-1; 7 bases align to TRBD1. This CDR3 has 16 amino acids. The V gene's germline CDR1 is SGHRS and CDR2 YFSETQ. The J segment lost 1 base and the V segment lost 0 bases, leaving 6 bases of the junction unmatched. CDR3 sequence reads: CASSLGPRTGQETQYF. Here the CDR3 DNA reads TGCGCCAGCAGCTTGGGACCCAGGACAGGCCAAGAGACCCAGTACTTC.

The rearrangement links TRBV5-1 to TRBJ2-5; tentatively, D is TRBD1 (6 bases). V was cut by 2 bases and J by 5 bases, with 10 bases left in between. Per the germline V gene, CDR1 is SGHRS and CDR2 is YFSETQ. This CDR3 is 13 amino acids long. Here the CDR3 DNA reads TGCGCCAGCAGCTTTGATAGGGGGGAGACCCAGTACTTC. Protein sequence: CASSFDRGETQYF. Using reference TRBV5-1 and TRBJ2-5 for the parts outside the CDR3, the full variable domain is KAGVTQTPRYLIKTRGQQVTLSCSPISGHRSVSWYQQTPGQGLQFLFEYFSETQRNKGNFPGRFSGRQFSNSRSEMNVSTLELGDSALYLCASSFDRGETQYFGPGTRLLVL.

The CDR3 spells CASSAQGARTEAFF. The CDR3 DNA reads as TGTGCCAGCAGTGCACAGGGGGCACGGACTGAAGCTTTCTTT. The chain joins TRBV2 to TRBJ1-1; 9 bases match TRBD1. This CDR3 has 14 amino acids. V dropped 4 bases and J dropped 5; count of bases not matched to a gene: 5. CDR1 and CDR2 (germline): SNHLY, FYNNEI.

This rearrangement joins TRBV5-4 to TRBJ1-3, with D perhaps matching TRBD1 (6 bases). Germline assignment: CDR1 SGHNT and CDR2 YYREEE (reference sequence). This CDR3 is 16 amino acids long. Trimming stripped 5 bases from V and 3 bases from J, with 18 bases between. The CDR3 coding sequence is TGTGCCAGCAGTTCACAGGGTAGGAGTGTTGGAAACACCATATATTTT. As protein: CASSSQGRSVGNTIYF.

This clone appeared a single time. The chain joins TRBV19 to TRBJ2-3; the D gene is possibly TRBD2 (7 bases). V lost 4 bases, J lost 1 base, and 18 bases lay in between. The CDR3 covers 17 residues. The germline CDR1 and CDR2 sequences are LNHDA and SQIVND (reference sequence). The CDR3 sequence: CASSTPPGRGGTDTQYF. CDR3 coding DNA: TGTGCCAGTAGTACCCCCCCGGGGAGGGGGGGCACAGATACGCAGTATTTT.

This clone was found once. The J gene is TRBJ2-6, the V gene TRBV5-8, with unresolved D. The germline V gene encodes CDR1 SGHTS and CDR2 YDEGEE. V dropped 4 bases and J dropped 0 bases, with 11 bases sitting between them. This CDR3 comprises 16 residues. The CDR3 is CASSVNPDSGANVLTF. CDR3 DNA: TGTGCCAGCAGCGTAAATCCAGACTCTGGGGCCAACGTCCTGACTTTC.

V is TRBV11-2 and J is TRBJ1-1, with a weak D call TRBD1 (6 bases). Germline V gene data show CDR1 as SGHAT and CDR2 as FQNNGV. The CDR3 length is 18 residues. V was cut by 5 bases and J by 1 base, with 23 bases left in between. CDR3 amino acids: CASSLSPGTSEKNTEAFF. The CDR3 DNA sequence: TGTGCCAGCAGCCTCAGCCCCGGGACATCCGAAAAGAACACTGAAGCTTTCTTT.